The 24 T cell receptor beta chains given below trace back to one sample, sequenced in a study of blood T cell repertoires in COVID-19. This table comes from immunoSEQ multiplex PCR, and its TCRdb copy is limited to in-frame clones, with some not included. The sample yields fewer than 200,000 clones, more than 70% seen once. Material: peripheral blood. The receptors stem from a man between 40 and 49 years old with active or convalescent COVID-19.

V is TRBV7-3 and J is TRBJ2-1; TRBD1 agrees at 7 bases. Trimming cost V 5 bases and J 0 bases; bases outside gene matches: 4. The germline CDR1 and CDR2 sequences are SGHTA and FQGTGA. This CDR3 has 15 amino acids. CDR3 protein: CASSPHRGSYNEQFF. DNA for the CDR3: TGTGCCAGCAGCCCGCACAGGGGCTCCTACAATGAGCAGTTCTTC.

The V call is TRBV7-9, the J call TRBJ2-5; D may be TRBD1 (5 bases). This CDR3 region has 15 residues. Trimming removed 1 base at V and 2 bases at J, with 11 bases between. In germline, CDR1 is SEHNR, CDR2 FQNEAQ (reference sequence). As DNA, the CDR3 is TGTGCCAGCAGCTTAGTTTCAGGGCGACAAGAGACCCAGTACTTC. Translating gives CASSLVSGRQETQYF.

The chain is built from TRBV24-1 and TRBJ2-5, with 11 bases fitting TRBD1. The CDR3 extends over 14 amino acids. The V segment lost 6 bases and the J segment 5 bases; nucleotides outside the gene matches: 4. Looked up from germline, CDR1 is KGHDR and CDR2 is SFDVKD. The CDR3 protein is CATSRTGGGETQYF. The DNA for the CDR3 is TGTGCCACCAGTCGGACAGGGGGCGGTGAGACCCAGTACTTC.

The chain uses TRBV7-9 and TRBJ1-1; the match to TRBD1 covers 9 bases. The CDR3 is made up of 14 amino acids. The germline V gene encodes CDR1 SEHNR and CDR2 FQNEAQ (reference sequence). Trimming at V came to 5 bases and at J to 4 bases, leaving 5 bases not matched to a gene. This chain's CDR3 is CASSAQGAVTEAFF. CDR3 DNA sequence: TGTGCCAGCAGCGCACAGGGGGCGGTCACTGAAGCTTTCTTT.

This clone was found once. CDR3 in amino acids: CASSVRQGRSEAFF. In DNA, the CDR3 is TGTGCCAGCAGTGTACGACAGGGTCGGTCTGAAGCTTTCTTT. V usage is TRBV2 and J usage is TRBJ1-1, with TRBD1 matching 7 bases. The CDR3 is 14 amino acids. J was trimmed by 6 bases and V by 4 bases; bases with no gene match: 8. CDR1 is SNHLY, CDR2 FYNNEI, per germline. Full variable domain (missing parts from reference TRBV2 and TRBJ1-1): EPEVTQTPSHQVTQMGQEVILRCVPISNHLYFYWYRQILGQKVEFLVSFYNNEISEKSEIFDDQFSVERPDGSNFTLKIRSTKLEDSAMYFCASSVRQGRSEAFFGQGTRLTVV.

The CDR3 loop is CASSPQWTSAQFF. CDR3 coding DNA: TGTGCCAGCAGTCCCCAATGGACTAGCGCACAGTTCTTC. The chain combines TRBV12-3 or TRBV12-4 with TRBJ2-1, with TRBD2 identical over 9 bases. V was clipped by 5 bases and J by 13 bases; unmatched bases: 9. This CDR3 comprises 13 residues.

The chain uses TRBV27 and TRBJ2-2, with unresolved D. V lost 8 bases to trimming and J lost 6 bases, with 13 bases between them. Germline V gene sequence: CDR1 MNHEY, CDR2 SMNVEV (reference sequence). The CDR3 covers 13 residues. The CDR3 sequence is CASGREDAGELFF. CDR3 coding DNA: TGTGCCAGCGGGCGTGAAGATGCCGGGGAGCTGTTTTTT.

The CDR3 region has the DNA TGTGCCAGCAGTCGCAGGGTTGCTGGGGCCAACGTCCTGACTTTC. It yields the protein CASSRRVAGANVLTF. This rearrangement joins TRBV6-5 to TRBJ2-6, with D tentatively TRBD1 (5 bases). This CDR3 spans 15 amino acids. The V gene lost 5 bases and the J gene lost 2 bases, with 10 bases spanning the gap. CDR1 MNHEY and CDR2 SVGAGI come from the germline V gene.

This rearrangement joins TRBV11-2 to TRBJ1-2; D unresolved. The germline CDR1 and CDR2 sequences are SGHAT and FQNNGV. Deletions cut 2 bases from V and 7 bases from J, with 17 bases between. The CDR3 totals 15 residues. CDR3 protein: CASSLMGAVLGGYTF. Written as DNA, the CDR3 is TGTGCCAGCAGCTTAATGGGTGCGGTCCTGGGTGGCTACACCTTC.

The genes are TRBV27 and TRBJ2-6; D possibly corresponds to TRBD1 (5 bases). V lost 4 bases and J 4 bases, leaving 11 bases between the germline ends. The CDR3 totals 15 residues. CDR1 is MNHEY and CDR2 is SMNVEV in the germline V gene (reference sequence). The CDR3 sequence is CASSSRVLGANVLTF. CDR3 nucleotide sequence: TGTGCCAGCAGTTCCAGGGTCTTGGGGGCCAACGTCCTGACTTTC.

The chain couples TRBV3-1 (or the pseudogene TRBV3-2) to TRBJ2-7, with 10 bases fitting TRBD2. The germline V gene has CDR1 LGHDT and CDR2 YNNKEL (reference sequence). The CDR3 runs 16 residues. V lost 1 base to trimming and J lost 5 bases; unmatched junction nucleotides: 8. The chain's CDR3 is CASSQVGSSGSHEQYF. The DNA for the CDR3 is TGTGCCAGCAGCCAAGTCGGATCTAGCGGGAGTCACGAGCAGTACTTC.

The V and J genes are TRBV19 and TRBJ2-1, with TRBD2 identical over 10 bases. J gave up 3 bases and V 0 bases, and 2 bases lay outside the gene matches. CDR1 and CDR2 from the germline V gene are LNHDA and SQIVND (reference sequence). CDR3 size: 16 residues. The DNA for the CDR3 is TGTGCCAGTAGTATAGATGCTAGCGGGGGCTACAATGAGCAGTTCTTC. Translated: CASSIDASGGYNEQFF.

The CDR3 nucleotides are TGTGCCAGTCAGGGTTCTTGGGAGACCCAGTACTTC. It codes for CASQGSWETQYF. V is TRBV19 and J is TRBJ2-5; a possible D gene is TRBD1 (5 bases). Trimming pared 8 bases from V and 5 bases from J, leaving 12 bases between. CDR1 LNHDA and CDR2 SQIVND come from the germline V gene (reference sequence). This CDR3 is built from 12 residues.

The V call is TRBV6-1, the J call TRBJ1-6; 11 bases match TRBD1. CDR1 MNHNS and CDR2 SASEGT come from the germline V gene. The CDR3 extends over 18 amino acids. The junction had 14 bases not matched to a gene; V was cut back by 3 bases and J by 10 bases. DNA for the CDR3: TGTGCCAGCAGTGAGGGCTCCGGGACAGGGGGTTCTCGATCACCCCTCCACTTT. Protein sequence: CASSEGSGTGGSRSPLHF.

The chain recombines TRBV28 with TRBJ2-1; TRBD2 matches at 7 bases. The length of the CDR3 is 14 residues. Losses at the gene ends were 6 bases for V and 9 bases for J; bases not matched to a gene: 11. Germline CDR1 MDHEN, CDR2 SYDVKM. CDR3 nucleotide sequence: TGTGCCAGCAGCCTCGGACTAGGGGAGGGTGAGCAGTTCTTC. This sequence encodes CASSLGLGEGEQFF.

The rearrangement links TRBV29-1 to TRBJ1-1, with 8 bases aligning to TRBD1. The V and J ends lost 6 bases and 0 bases, in that order; junction bases with no gene match: 12. The CDR3 totals 16 residues. In germline, CDR1 is SQVTM, CDR2 ANQGSEA. CDR3 sequence (DNA): TGCAGCGTCCCAGGGGGCATTGAAGCTTTGAACACTGAAGCTTTCTTT. Amino acid sequence: CSVPGGIEALNTEAFF.

This clone came up a few times. V gene TRBV2 combines with J gene TRBJ2-2, with 8 nucleotides matching TRBD1. V was clipped by 4 bases and J by 7 bases; unmatched bases: 5. The CDR3 consists of 14 residues. CDR1 is SNHLY, CDR2 FYNNEI, per germline. The CDR3 protein is CASSGTGINGELFF. The CDR3, as DNA: TGTGCCAGCAGTGGGACAGGGATTAACGGGGAGCTGTTTTTT.

The chain couples TRBV28 to TRBJ2-1, with 14 nucleotides matching TRBD2. The V segment lost 5 bases and the J segment 5 bases; nucleotides outside the gene matches: 14. Germline CDR1 is MDHEN and CDR2 is SYDVKM. The CDR3 has 19 residues. The CDR3 here is CASSPPAGTSGSGNNEQFF. Written as DNA, the CDR3 is TGTGCCAGCAGTCCTCCCGCAGGGACTAGCGGGAGCGGGAACAATGAGCAGTTCTTC.

This chain links TRBV9 with TRBJ2-1; TRBD2 is a possible D gene (5 bases). Deletions cut 3 bases from V and 1 base from J, with 17 bases between. The CDR3 is 17 residues long. Germline CDR1 is SGDLS and CDR2 is YYNGEE. The CDR3 DNA is TGTGCCAGCAGCGACAAAGTTGGGCTAGCTTCCTACAATGAGCAGTTCTTC. It is translated as CASSDKVGLASYNEQFF. Looking up the rest from reference TRBV9 and TRBJ2-1 gives the full variable domain: DSGVTQTPKHLITATGQRVTLRCSPRSGDLSVYWYQQSLDQGLQFLIQYYNGEERAKGNILERFSAQQFPDLHSELNLSSLELGDSALYFCASSDKVGLASYNEQFFGPGTRLTVL.

This clone was seen just once. The rearrangement uses TRBV2 and TRBJ2-7; D possibly corresponds to TRBD1 (6 bases). The V and J ends lost 6 bases and 13 bases respectively, with 22 bases between them. The CDR3 covers 13 residues. Germline loops: CDR1 SNHLY, CDR2 FYNNEI. For the CDR3, the DNA is TGTGCCAGCAGGCTAAGCCAGGGGCGTTCGTTTTACTTC. Residues: CASRLSQGRSFYF.

The rearrangement joins TRBV7-9 to TRBJ2-2, with 7 bases matching TRBD1. This CDR3 contains 15 residues. CDR1 SEHNR and CDR2 FQNEAQ come from the germline V gene (reference sequence). The V gene end was trimmed by 5 bases and the J gene end by 4 bases; junction bases not matched to a gene: 7. The CDR3 coding sequence is TGTGCCAGCAGCCGCGACAGGGTACCCACCGGGGAGCTGTTTTTT. Translated, it gives CASSRDRVPTGELFF.

The gene calls are TRBV21-1 and TRBJ1-1; the DNA was not compared with TRBD1, the D call given in the table. TRBV21-1 is noted as a pseudogene. This CDR3 is 21 amino acids long. This CDR3 reads CASSKCPNEGTGRYGYTEAFF. The CDR3 DNA reads TGTGCCAGCAGCAAATGCCCAAATGAGGGGACAGGGAGGTATGGGTACACTGAAGCTTTCTTT.

This rearrangement joins TRBV9 to TRBJ1-1; D ambiguous. This CDR3 region has 15 residues. Trimming removed 0 bases at V and 0 bases at J, with 9 bases between. Germline V gives CDR1 SGDLS, CDR2 YYNGEE. This CDR3 reads CASSVGGGMNTEAFF. CDR3 DNA sequence: TGTGCCAGCAGCGTAGGAGGAGGGATGAACACTGAAGCTTTCTTT.

This chain joins TRBV19 and TRBJ1-3; tentatively, D is TRBD1 (6 bases). The CDR3 runs 17 residues. With 0 bases removed from V and 0 bases from J, the gap between germline ends came to 12 bases. Germline loops: CDR1 LNHDA, CDR2 SQIVND (reference sequence). The CDR3 DNA follows: TGTGCCAGTAGTATAGATACGGGACACTACTCTGGAAACACCATATATTTT. This translates into CASSIDTGHYSGNTIYF.